This TCR beta chain was sequenced during a study of OX40 agonist ivuxolimab in advanced cancers. Looking at the study overall: Averaging roughly 60 years in age, with a range of roughly 20 to 79, the cohort was 65% to 85% male.

In regard to this clone: Its cognate antigen is unknown.

The V gene's germline CDR1 is MDHEN and CDR2 SYDVKM. There are 17 residues in the CDR3. V was pared by 2 bases and J by 7 bases, with 23 bases between. If patients had autoimmune disease history or systemic immunosuppression, they were excluded. The study, taken as a whole, reports: The mean number of expanded clones was higher in CD8+ T cells than in CD4+. Nonresponders, in some cases, also had low normalized T-cell clonal expansion.

Clones were read by immunoSEQ multiplex PCR, and TCRdb kept only the in-frame ones, dropping some. The top ten clones hold over 15% of a sample with 20,000 to 25,000 clones, about 83% of them seen once. The sequences come from CD4+ or CD8+ T cells sorted from blood, collected in a trial of the OX40 agonist ivuxolimab. J is TRBJ1-2 and V is TRBV28; perhaps TRBD1 as D (5 bases). This sequence was found in an adult with an advanced solid tumor such as melanoma, head and neck, liver or kidney cancer. CDR3 DNA sequence: TGTGCCAGCAGTTTACCGACGCTGACGGGACCTTCCTTTGGCTACACCTTC. Protein product: CASSLPTLTGPSFGYTF.